This TCR beta chain was profiled in a study of T cell responses to AZD1222 COVID-19 vaccine. Generated by immunoSEQ multiplex PCR, the TCRdb table keeps only in-frame clones and is missing some. Of around 180,000 clones in the sample, roughly 92% were seen once. This CDR3 has 12 amino acids. Germline V gives CDR1 SGHRS, CDR2 YFSETQ. The V end lost 4 bases, the J end lost 4 bases, and 9 bases lay between the germline ends. V usage is TRBV5-1 and J usage is TRBJ2-7, with D perhaps TRBD1 or TRBD2 (5 bases each). The sample was peripheral blood, taken on day 0 of AZD1222 vaccination. The TCR was taken from an adult in good health. For the CDR3, the DNA is TGCGCCAGCAGCGGGGACGGTTACGAGCAGTACTTC. This encodes CASSGDGYEQYF. The whole variable domain, filled in from reference TRBV5-1 and TRBJ2-7, reads KAGVTQTPRYLIKTRGQQVTLSCSPISGHRSVSWYQQTPGQGLQFLFEYFSETQRNKGNFPGRFSGRQFSNSRSEMNVSTLELGDSALYLCASSGDGYEQYFGPGTRLTVT.